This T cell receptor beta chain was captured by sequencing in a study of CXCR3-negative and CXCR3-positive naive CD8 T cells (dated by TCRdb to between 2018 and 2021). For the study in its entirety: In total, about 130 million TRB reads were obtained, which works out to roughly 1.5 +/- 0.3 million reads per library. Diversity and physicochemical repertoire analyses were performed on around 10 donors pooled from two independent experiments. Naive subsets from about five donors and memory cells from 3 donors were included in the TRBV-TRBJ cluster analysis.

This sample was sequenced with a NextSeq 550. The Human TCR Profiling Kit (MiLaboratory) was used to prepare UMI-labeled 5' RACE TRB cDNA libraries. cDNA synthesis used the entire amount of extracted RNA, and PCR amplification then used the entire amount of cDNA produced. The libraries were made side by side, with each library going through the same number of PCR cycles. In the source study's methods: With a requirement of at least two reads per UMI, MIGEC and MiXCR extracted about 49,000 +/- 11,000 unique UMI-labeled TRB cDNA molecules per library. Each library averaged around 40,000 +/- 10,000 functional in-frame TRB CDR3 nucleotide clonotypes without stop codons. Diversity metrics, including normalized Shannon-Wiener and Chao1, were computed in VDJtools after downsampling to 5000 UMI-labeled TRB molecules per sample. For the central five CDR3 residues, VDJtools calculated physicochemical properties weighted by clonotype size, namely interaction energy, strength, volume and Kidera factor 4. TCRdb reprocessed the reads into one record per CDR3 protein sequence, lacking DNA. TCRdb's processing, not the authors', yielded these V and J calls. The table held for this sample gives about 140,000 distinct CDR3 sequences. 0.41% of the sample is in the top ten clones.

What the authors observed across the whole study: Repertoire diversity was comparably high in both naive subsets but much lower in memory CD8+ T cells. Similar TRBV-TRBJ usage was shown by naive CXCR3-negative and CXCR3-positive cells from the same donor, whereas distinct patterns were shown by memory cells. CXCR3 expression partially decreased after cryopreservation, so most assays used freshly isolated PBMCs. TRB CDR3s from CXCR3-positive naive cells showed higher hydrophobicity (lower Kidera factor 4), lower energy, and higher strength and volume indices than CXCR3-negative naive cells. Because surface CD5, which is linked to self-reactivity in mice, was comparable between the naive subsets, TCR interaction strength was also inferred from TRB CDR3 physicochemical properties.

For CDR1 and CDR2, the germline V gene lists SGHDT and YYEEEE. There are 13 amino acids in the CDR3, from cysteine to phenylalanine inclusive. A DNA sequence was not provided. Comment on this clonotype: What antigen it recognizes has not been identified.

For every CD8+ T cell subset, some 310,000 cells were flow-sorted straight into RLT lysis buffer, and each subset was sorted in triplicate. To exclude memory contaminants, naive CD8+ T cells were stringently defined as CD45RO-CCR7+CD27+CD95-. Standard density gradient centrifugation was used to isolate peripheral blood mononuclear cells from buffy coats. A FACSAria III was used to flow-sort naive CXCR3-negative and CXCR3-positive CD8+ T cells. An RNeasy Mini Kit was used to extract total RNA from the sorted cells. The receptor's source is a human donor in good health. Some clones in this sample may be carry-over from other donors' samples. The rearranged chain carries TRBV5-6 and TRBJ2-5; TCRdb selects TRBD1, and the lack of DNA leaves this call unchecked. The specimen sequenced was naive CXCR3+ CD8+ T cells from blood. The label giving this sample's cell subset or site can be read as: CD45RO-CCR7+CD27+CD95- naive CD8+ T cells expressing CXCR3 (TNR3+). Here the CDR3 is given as CASTSTGDETQYF.